This entry lists 27 T cell receptor beta chains sequenced from one sample in a study of shared clonotypes between healthy human individuals. Naive CD8 cells comprised CD45RO-negative, CCR7-positively selected cells, excluding terminally differentiated effector memory CD45RA+ cells. Profiled with immunoSEQ multiplex PCR; TCRdb holds only in-frame clones, not every one. The sample gives about 1,800,000 clones, around 96% of which show up once; around 1% is in the top ten. The sequencing input was naive CD8+ T cells sorted from blood. The receptor set was obtained from a man aged 18 to 29 in good health.

This CDR3 is CASSQGFGLNYGYTF. CDR3 DNA: TGCGCCAGCAGCCAAGGTTTCGGGCTAAACTATGGCTACACCTTC. The genes are TRBV4-1 and TRBJ1-2; D is uncertain. The V and J ends lost 1 base and 2 bases respectively, with 11 bases between them. The CDR3 extends over 15 amino acids. Germline CDR1 MGHRA, CDR2 YSYEKL.

The chain carries TRBV7-2 and TRBJ1-6; D gene unclear. V gave up 4 bases and J gave up 7 bases, with 8 bases separating them. Germline CDR1 reads SGHTA; CDR2 reads FQGNSA. The CDR3 is made up of 13 amino acids. The CDR3 loop reads CASSWAQNSPLHF. For the CDR3, the DNA is TGTGCCAGCAGCTGGGCCCAGAATTCACCCCTCCACTTT.

The chain employs TRBV5-6 and TRBJ1-2, with 8 bases lining up with TRBD1. J lost 8 bases, V lost 2 bases, and 5 bases had no gene match. The CDR3 contains 13 residues. Germline V CDR1 and CDR2: SGHDT, YYEEEE. The CDR3, as DNA: TGTGCCAGCAGCTTTTGGGGACAGGAGGGCTACACCTTC. It is translated as CASSFWGQEGYTF. The variable domain in full, with the rest retrieved from reference TRBV5-6 and TRBJ1-2, is DAGVTQSPTHLIKTRGQQVTLRCSPKSGHDTVSWYQQALGQGPQFIFQYYEEEERQRGNFPDRFSGHQFPNYSSELNVNALLLGDSALYLCASSFWGQEGYTFGSGTRLTVV.

A remark on this clone: Different DNA sequences within this sample yield the same CDR3. V usage is TRBV7-2 and J usage is TRBJ2-7; TRBD2 is a possible D gene (5 bases). This CDR3 has 13 residues. V was clipped by 0 bases and J by 2 bases, with 5 bases between them. The V gene's germline CDR1 is SGHTA and CDR2 FQGNSA. The CDR3 DNA is TGTGCCAGCAGCTTAGCGGGAGCCTACGAGCAGTACTTC. Translation gives CASSLAGAYEQYF.

The chain carries TRBV10-2 and TRBJ1-2, with D perhaps matching TRBD1 (5 bases). The germline CDR1 and CDR2 sequences are WSHSY and SAAADI. The CDR3 is 14 residues long. The germline V and J ends were trimmed by 6 bases and 1 base, with 12 bases remaining between them. As DNA, the CDR3 is TGCGCCAGCAGGCCAGAGGGACTTAACTATGGCTACACCTTC. The encoded protein is CASRPEGLNYGYTF.

The rearrangement joins TRBV16 to TRBJ2-5, with D hard to call. The germline V gene has CDR1 KGHSY and CDR2 FQNENV. Trimming took off 1 base at V and 2 bases at J, with 8 bases between the two ends. This CDR3 region has 14 residues. CDR3: CASSQLNQQETQYF. DNA for the CDR3: TGTGCCAGCAGCCAATTGAACCAACAAGAGACCCAGTACTTC. Based on the CDR3 plus reference TRBV16 and TRBJ2-5, the full variable domain is GEEVAQTPKHLVRGEGQKAKLYCAPIKGHSYVFWYQQVLKNEFKFLISFQNENVFDETGMPKERFSAKCLPNSPCSLEIQATKLEDSAVYFCASSQLNQQETQYFGPGTRLLVL.

This chain uses TRBV30 with TRBJ1-4; D remains ambiguous. Trimming removed 0 bases from V and 7 bases from J, with 12 bases in between. Per germline, CDR1 GTSNPN and CDR2 SVGIG (reference sequence). The CDR3 is made up of 14 amino acids. CDR3 DNA: TGTGCCTGGAGTGTAGGAAGGATGACTGAAAAACTGTTTTTT. Translated, it gives CAWSVGRMTEKLFF.

This chain joins TRBV7-6 and TRBJ2-1, with TRBD2 matching over 14 bases. This CDR3 has 19 residues. V trimming: 2 bases; J trimming: 0 bases; junction bases outside the gene matches: 6. Germline assignment: CDR1 SGHVS and CDR2 FNYEAQ. CDR3 sequence (DNA): TGTGCCAGCAGCTTAACCGGGACTAGCGGGAGCCGCTCCTACAATGAGCAGTTCTTC. Amino acid sequence: CASSLTGTSGSRSYNEQFF.

This sequence joins TRBV4-1 and TRBJ2-7; perhaps TRBD2 as D (6 bases). CDR3 size: 13 residues. Trimming pared 4 bases from V and 4 bases from J, leaving 11 bases between. Germline CDR1 is MGHRA and CDR2 is YSYEKL. In nucleotides, the CDR3 is TGCGCCAGCAGCCTCGGGGAGGTTTACGAGCAGTACTTC. Protein sequence: CASSLGEVYEQYF.

In regard to this clone: Other DNA sequences in the sample encode the same CDR3. J is TRBJ1-1 and V is TRBV7-9; unclear D gene. Germline CDR1 reads SEHNR; CDR2 reads FQNEAQ (reference sequence). The CDR3 contains 13 residues. Trimming cost V 1 base and J 2 bases, with 5 bases left between them. CDR3 amino acids: CASSLDLNTEAFF. The DNA for the CDR3 is TGTGCCAGCAGCTTAGACCTAAACACTGAAGCTTTCTTT.

This clone has more than one count but fewer than ten. The chain's CDR3 is CATSGGQGRDGYTF. CDR3 nucleotides: TGTGCCACCAGCGGAGGACAGGGGAGGGATGGCTACACCTTC. V is TRBV15 and J is TRBJ1-2; 9 bases agree with TRBD1. The CDR3 sequence is 14 residues long. The ends lost 5 bases at V and 6 bases at J; junction bases unmatched: 7. From germline, CDR1 is LNHNV and CDR2 YYDKDF (reference sequence).

This clone has a handful of counts. This chain connects TRBV5-1 to TRBJ1-5, with TRBD1 identical over 8 bases. CDR3 length: 16 amino acids. V gave up 0 bases and J gave up 5 bases; unmatched junction bases: 7. From germline, CDR1 is SGHRS and CDR2 YFSETQ. CDR3 amino acids: CASSLDPGQGHQPQHF. The CDR3 DNA follows: TGCGCCAGCAGCTTGGATCCTGGACAGGGCCATCAGCCCCAGCATTTT.

The J gene is TRBJ2-1, the V gene TRBV5-1; D unresolved. There are 17 residues in the CDR3. Trimming removed 2 bases from V and 0 bases from J, with 15 bases in between. Germline V gene lookup returns CDR1 SGHRS and CDR2 YFSETQ. CDR3 residues: CASSFGVGSISYNEQFF. Here the CDR3 DNA reads TGCGCCAGCAGCTTTGGGGTGGGCTCCATCTCCTACAATGAGCAGTTCTTC.

The chain recombines TRBV29-1 with TRBJ2-1; 7 bases are a match to TRBD2. This CDR3 is built from 14 residues. The germline V gene encodes CDR1 SQVTM and CDR2 ANQGSEA. The CDR3 DNA sequence: TGCAGTTTTTTCCGGGACTACTCCTACAATGAGCAGTTCTTC. This codes for CSFFRDYSYNEQFF.

This chain joins TRBV4-1 and TRBJ1-4; D might be TRBD1 (6 bases). The germline V gene has CDR1 MGHRA and CDR2 YSYEKL. V dropped 3 bases and J dropped 4 bases, with 9 bases sitting between them. CDR3 length equals 14 residues. CDR3: CASSQGAGNEKLFF. The CDR3 nucleotides read TGCGCCAGCAGCCAGGGGGCAGGTAATGAAAAACTGTTTTTT.

This clone came up once. The V gene is TRBV6-5, the J gene TRBJ2-7; TRBD2 might be the D (6 bases). Germline V gene lookup returns CDR1 MNHEY and CDR2 SVGAGI. V was shortened by 6 bases and J by 2 bases, with 11 bases between the two germline ends. There are 13 residues in the CDR3. CDR3 sequence (DNA): TGTGCCAGCAGGGGCGGGGAGACCTACGAGCAGTACTTC. Its protein is CASRGGETYEQYF.

The J gene is TRBJ1-2, the V gene TRBV4-1; TRBD1 matches at 8 bases. The CDR3 sequence is 13 residues long. The germline CDR1 and CDR2 sequences are MGHRA and YSYEKL. J lost 8 bases, V lost 5 bases, and 7 bases had no gene match. The CDR3 protein is CASSDRTGNGYTF. CDR3 nucleotide sequence: TGCGCCAGCAGCGACCGGACAGGGAACGGCTACACCTTC.

V gene TRBV9 combines with J gene TRBJ2-2, with 12 positions matching TRBD2. J lost 3 bases, V lost 4 bases, and 16 bases had no gene match. This CDR3 contains 20 residues. The germline V gene has CDR1 SGDLS and CDR2 YYNGEE. CDR3 loop: CASSSEGLAGGLRDTGELFF. The CDR3, as DNA: TGTGCCAGCAGCTCGGAAGGGCTAGCGGGAGGGCTCAGGGACACCGGGGAGCTGTTTTTT.

The CDR3 loop reads CASSPNTGVYGYTF. The CDR3 DNA sequence: TGTGCCAGCAGCCCTAATACAGGAGTCTATGGCTACACCTTC. The rearrangement links TRBV9 to TRBJ1-2; TRBD1 is a possible D gene (5 bases). The V gene's germline CDR1 is SGDLS and CDR2 YYNGEE. The CDR3 spans 14 residues. Trimming pared 4 bases from V and 4 bases from J, leaving 14 bases between.

The chain uses TRBV4-3 and TRBJ2-5, with D perhaps TRBD2 (6 bases). CDR3 length: 17 residues. Germline V CDR1 and CDR2: LGHNA, YSLEER. The ends were cut back, 1 base at V and 4 bases at J, with 19 bases in the middle. The CDR3 region has the DNA TGCGCCAGCAGCCAAGGTATCGAGGTCGGGAGTGCAGAGACCCAGTACTTC. This translates into CASSQGIEVGSAETQYF.

Regarding this clone: Distinct nucleotide sequences in the sample also encode this CDR3. The J gene is TRBJ2-3, the V gene TRBV6-6; unclear D gene. Germline V lookup: CDR1 MNHNY, CDR2 SVGAGI (reference sequence). The CDR3 covers 11 residues. The germline V and J ends were trimmed by 6 bases and 6 bases, with 7 bases remaining between them. As DNA, the CDR3 is TGTGCCAGCAGATCCGGCGATACGCAGTATTTT. Its protein is CASRSGDTQYF.

CDR3 protein: CASIRTGRDTGELFF. The CDR3 DNA follows: TGTGCCAGCATAAGGACAGGGCGGGACACCGGGGAGCTGTTTTTT. The chain couples TRBV2 to TRBJ2-2, with TRBD1 matching 8 bases. Germline CDR1 and CDR2: SNHLY and FYNNEI. This CDR3 comprises 15 residues. V dropped 7 bases and J dropped 3; count of bases not matched to a gene: 7. The full variable domain, completed using reference TRBV2 and TRBJ2-2, is EPEVTQTPSHQVTQMGQEVILRCVPISNHLYFYWYRQILGQKVEFLVSFYNNEISEKSEIFDDQFSVERPDGSNFTLKIRSTKLEDSAMYFCASIRTGRDTGELFFGEGSRLTVL.

The V call is TRBV27, the J call TRBJ2-7, with D tentatively TRBD1 (5 bases). Germline V gives CDR1 MNHEY, CDR2 SMNVEV (reference sequence). V was cut by 2 bases and J by 4 bases, with 12 bases left in between. This CDR3 is built from 14 residues. CDR3 in DNA: TGTGCCAGCAGTTTAGGGCAGGGAAAATACGAGCAGTACTTC. Translation: CASSLGQGKYEQYF.

This chain links TRBV19 with TRBJ1-1, with D unclear. The CDR3 covers 14 residues. Per germline, CDR1 LNHDA and CDR2 SQIVND (reference sequence). Between the trimmed V and J ends, which lost 0 bases and 4 bases, there was a span of 9 bases. CDR3 DNA: TGTGCCAGTAGTATAGATCCCGGGCCCACTGAAGCTTTCTTT. It specifies CASSIDPGPTEAFF.

This rearrangement joins TRBV6-5 to TRBJ2-5; no clear D gene. The germline gives CDR1 MNHEY, CDR2 SVGAGI. Trimming took 8 bases from V and 5 from J, leaving 18 bases between them. This CDR3 contains 14 residues. The CDR3: CASGSASAGETQYF. The CDR3 DNA reads TGTGCCAGCGGATCGGCGTCCGCCGGGGAGACCCAGTACTTC.

CDR3: CASSLAWEQETQYF. Here the CDR3 DNA reads TGTGCCAGCAGTTTAGCGTGGGAGCAAGAGACCCAGTACTTC. The genes are TRBV27 and TRBJ2-5, with a possible D match to TRBD2 (5 bases). The CDR3 is 14 residues long. V dropped 2 bases and J dropped 2 bases, with 9 bases sitting between them. Germline CDR1 MNHEY, CDR2 SMNVEV (reference sequence).

The chain has TRBV27 and TRBJ1-1; D is ambiguous. The CDR3 contains 14 residues. Between the trimmed V and J ends, which lost 5 bases and 1 base, there was a span of 11 bases. The germline V gene encodes CDR1 MNHEY and CDR2 SMNVEV (reference sequence). The CDR3, as DNA: TGTGCCAGCAGTCCAATTGAGGGGAACACTGAAGCTTTCTTT. Its protein product is CASSPIEGNTEAFF.